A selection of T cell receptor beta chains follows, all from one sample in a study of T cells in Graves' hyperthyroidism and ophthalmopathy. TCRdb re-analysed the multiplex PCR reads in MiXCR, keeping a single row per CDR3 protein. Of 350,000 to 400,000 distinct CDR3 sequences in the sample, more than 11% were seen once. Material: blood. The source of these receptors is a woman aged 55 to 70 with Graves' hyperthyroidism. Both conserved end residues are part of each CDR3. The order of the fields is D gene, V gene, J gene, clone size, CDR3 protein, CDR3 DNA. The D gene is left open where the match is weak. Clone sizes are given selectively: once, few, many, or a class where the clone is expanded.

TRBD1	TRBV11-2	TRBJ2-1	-	CASSLGQGVEQFF	TGTGCCAGCAGCTTGGGACAGGGCGTCGAGCAGTTCTTC
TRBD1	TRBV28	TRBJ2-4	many	CASSFGRGLLKNIQYF	TGTGCCAGCAGTTTCGGCAGGGGGCTCCTCAAAAACATTCAGTACTTC
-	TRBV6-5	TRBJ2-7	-	CASSYSGQTTYEQYF	TGTGCCAGCAGTTACTCAGGACAGACCACCTACGAGCAGTACTTC
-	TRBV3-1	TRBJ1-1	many	CASSQVAGSTEAFF	TGTGCCAGCAGCCAAGTGGCAGGGAGCACTGAAGCTTTCTTT
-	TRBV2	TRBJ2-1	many	CASRRGLLGKGSYNEQFF	TGTGCCAGCAGGAGAGGCCTGTTAGGAAAGGGGTCCTACAATGAGCAGTTCTTC
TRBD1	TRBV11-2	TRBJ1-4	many	CASSEFDRGNEKLFF	TGTGCCAGCAGCGAGTTTGACAGGGGAAATGAAAAACTGTTTTTT
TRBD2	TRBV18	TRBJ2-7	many	CASQAREGLEQYF	TGTGCCAGCCAAGCGAGGGAGGGCCTCGAGCAGTACTTC
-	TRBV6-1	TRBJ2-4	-	CASSMTGPTKSGKNIQYF	TGTGCCAGCAGCATGACAGGCCCAACCAAATCAGGGAAGAACATTCAGTACTTC
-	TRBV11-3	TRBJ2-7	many	CASSLSQYYEQYF	TGTGCCAGCAGCTTGTCCCAGTACTACGAGCAGTACTTC
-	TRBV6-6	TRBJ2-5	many	CASSYSKRQETQYF	TGTGCCAGCAGTTACTCGAAGCGGCAAGAGACCCAGTACTTC
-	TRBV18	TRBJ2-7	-	CASSPPMGGEQYF	TGTGCCAGCTCACCACCGATGGGGGGCGAGCAGTACTTC
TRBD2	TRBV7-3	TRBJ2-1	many	CASSLLAGNYNEQFF	TGTGCCAGCAGCCTCCTAGCGGGTAACTACAATGAGCAGTTCTTC
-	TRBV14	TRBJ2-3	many	CASSQVSVADTQYF	TGTGCCAGCAGCCAAGTCAGTGTAGCGGATACGCAGTATTTT
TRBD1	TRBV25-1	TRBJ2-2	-	CASSWGQWTGELFF	TGTGCCAGCAGCTGGGGACAGTGGACCGGGGAGCTGTTTTTT
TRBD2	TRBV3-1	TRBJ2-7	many	CASSGGTSGAYEQYF	TGTGCCAGCAGCGGCGGGACTAGCGGTGCCTACGAGCAGTACTTC
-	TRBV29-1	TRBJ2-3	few	CSVEVGADTQYF	TGCAGCGTTGAGGTTGGCGCAGATACGCAGTATTTT
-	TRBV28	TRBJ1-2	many	CASSVGGGMGQLNGYTF	TGTGCCAGCAGTGTCGGCGGCGGTATGGGACAACTTAATGGCTACACCTTC
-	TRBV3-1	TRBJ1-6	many	CASSTQGFNSPLHF	TGTGCCAGCAGCACCCAGGGGTTTAATTCACCCCTCCACTTT
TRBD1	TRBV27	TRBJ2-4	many	CASSPTGETIQYF	TGTGCCAGCAGTCCAACAGGGGAAACGATTCAGTACTTC
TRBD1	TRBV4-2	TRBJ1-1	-	CASSQEGRRGGATVNTEAFF	TGTGCCAGCAGCCAAGAGGGTCGTAGAGGGGGCGCAACGGTTAACACTGAAGCTTTCTTT
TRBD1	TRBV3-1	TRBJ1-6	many	CASSRSGTAYNSPLHF	TGTGCCAGCAGCCGTTCCGGGACAGCCTATAATTCACCCCTCCACTTT
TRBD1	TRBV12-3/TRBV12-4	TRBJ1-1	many	CASSRQGVNTEAFF	TGTGCCAGCAGCCGACAGGGGGTGAACACTGAAGCTTTCTTT
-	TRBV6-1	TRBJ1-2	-	CASSPDGSNYSYTF	TGTGCCAGCAGCCCGGACGGGAGTAACTATAGCTACACCTTC
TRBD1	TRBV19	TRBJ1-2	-	CASLGQRYGYTF	TGTGCCAGTTTGGGACAGAGATATGGCTACACCTTC
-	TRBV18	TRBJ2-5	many	CASSPGGTLQETQYF	TGTGCCAGCTCACCAGGGGGGACCCTACAAGAGACCCAGTACTTC
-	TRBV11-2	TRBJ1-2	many	CASSLVTGPRGYGYTF	TGTGCCAGCAGCTTAGTAACCGGACCAAGGGGCTATGGCTACACCTTC
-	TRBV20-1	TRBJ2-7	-	CSAPLAGTGSSYEQYF	TGCAGTGCCCCGCTAGCGGGGACAGGGAGCTCCTACGAGCAGTACTTC
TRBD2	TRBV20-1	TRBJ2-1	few	CSAGGTREEQFF	TGCAGTGCAGGCGGGACTAGGGAAGAGCAGTTCTTC
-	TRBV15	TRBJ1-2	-	CATSRDRAGANYGYTF	TGTGCCACCAGCAGAGATCGGGCAGGGGCAAACTATGGCTACACCTTC
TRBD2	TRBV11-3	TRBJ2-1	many	CASSLVGQVTSGRDHEQFF	TGTGCCAGCAGCTTAGTTGGACAGGTTACTAGCGGGAGGGATCATGAGCAGTTCTTC
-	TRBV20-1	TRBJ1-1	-	CSAAPPPAGVNTEAFF	TGCAGTGCTGCCCCTCCCCCGGCAGGGGTGAACACTGAAGCTTTCTTT
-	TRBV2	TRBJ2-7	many	CASSGDDISYEQYF	TGTGCCAGCAGTGGGGACGATATTTCCTACGAGCAGTACTTC
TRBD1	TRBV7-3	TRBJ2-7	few	CASSLGQGWEQYF	TGTGCCAGCAGCTTGGGACAGGGATGGGAGCAGTACTTC
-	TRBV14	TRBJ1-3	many	CASSPSGNTIYF	TGTGCCAGCAGCCCTTCTGGAAACACCATATATTTT
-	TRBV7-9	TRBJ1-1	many	CASSPLQGLNTEAFF	TGTGCCAGCAGCCCCCTACAGGGACTGAACACTGAAGCTTTCTTT
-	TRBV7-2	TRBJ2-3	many	CASSLVAGWGTDTQYF	TGTGCCAGCAGCTTAGTGGCGGGATGGGGCACAGATACGCAGTATTTT
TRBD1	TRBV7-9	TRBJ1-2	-	CASSSARDRGDGYTF	TGTGCCAGCAGCTCAGCAAGGGACAGAGGGGATGGCTACACCTTC
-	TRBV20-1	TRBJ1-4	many	CSARDGSRDNEKLFF	TGCAGTGCTAGAGATGGATCAAGGGATAATGAAAAACTGTTTTTT
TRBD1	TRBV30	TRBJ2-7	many	CAWVTGGSHEQYF	TGTGCCTGGGTTACAGGGGGTTCCCACGAGCAGTACTTC
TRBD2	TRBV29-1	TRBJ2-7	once	CSVEGGVAGREQYF	TGCAGCGTTGAAGGAGGAGTAGCGGGGCGCGAGCAGTACTTC
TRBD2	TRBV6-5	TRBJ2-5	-	CASSYSTSVGTQYF	TGTGCCAGCAGTTACTCCACTAGCGTGGGGACCCAGTACTTC
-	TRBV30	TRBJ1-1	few	CAWSVRQAEAFF	TGTGCCTGGAGCGTCAGGCAGGCTGAAGCTTTCTTT
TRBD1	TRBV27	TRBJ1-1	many	CASSNAGGRRTEAFF	TGTGCCAGCAGTAACGCAGGGGGCCGGCGAACTGAAGCTTTCTTT
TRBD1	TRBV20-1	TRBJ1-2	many	CSARPQGGYSFDYTF	TGCAGTGCTAGACCCCAGGGGGGATATTCCTTCGACTACACCTTC